Following are 21 T cell receptor beta chains from one sample sequenced in a study of low-dose radiotherapy and immunotherapy resistance in tumors. TRAV- and TRBV-specific primers, spanning alpha and beta chains, primed first-strand cDNA. An approximately 19-cycle PCR with a constant-region primer and V-primer adapter amplified TCRs. TCRdb called the reads again in MiXCR, with one record for every CDR3 protein. The table shows around 10,000 distinct CDR3 sequences, with more than 55% occurring only once. The receptors originated from a human donor with advanced metastatic prostate, ovarian, gallbladder or colorectal cancer (not recorded which). This table probably holds off-target reads from a library built for another chain.

This clonotype was counted between two and nine times. The chain links TRBV7-9 to TRBJ1-5; D gene uncertain. CDR1 and CDR2 (germline): SEHNR, FQNEAQ (reference sequence). The CDR3 sequence is 17 residues long. The V end lost 1 base, the J end lost 4 bases, and 17 bases lay between the germline ends. CDR3 DNA sequence: TGTGCCAGCAGCTTAGGCGGTACCGGGCAGGCTAATCAGCCCCAGCATTTT. Translation: CASSLGGTGQANQPQHF. Variable domain in full (rest from reference TRBV7-9 and TRBJ1-5): DTGVSQNPRHKITKRGQNVTFRCDPISEHNRLYWYRQTLGQGPEFLTYFQNEAQLEKSRLLSDRFSAERPKGSFSTLEIQRTEQGDSAMYLCASSLGGTGQANQPQHFGDGTRLSIL.

This clonotype was recorded once. V gene TRBV18 combines with J gene TRBJ2-5, with D possibly being TRBD1 (6 bases). Germline CDR1 and CDR2: KGHSH and LQKENI. V was cut by 0 bases and J by 3 bases, with 17 bases left in between. CDR3 length equals 17 residues. The CDR3 DNA reads as TGTGCCAGCTCACCACCCTCAAGGGGGATGGTTAAAGAGACCCAGTACTTC. Amino acids: CASSPPSRGMVKETQYF.

This clonotype turned up a few times. The gene calls are TRBV7-3 and TRBJ2-1, with 9 bases identical to TRBD2. This CDR3 contains 17 residues. Trimming took 3 bases from V and 5 from J; bases not matched to a gene: 11. Germline loops: CDR1 SGHTA, CDR2 FQGTGA. Here the CDR3 reads CASSFTSLAGRNNEQFF. The CDR3 DNA sequence: TGTGCCAGCAGCTTCACGTCTCTAGCGGGAAGGAACAATGAGCAGTTCTTC.

V and J are TRBV9 and TRBJ2-7; tentatively, D is TRBD1 (6 bases). This CDR3 region has 15 residues. With 0 bases removed from V and 3 bases from J, the gap between germline ends came to 13 bases. CDR1 and CDR2 (germline): SGDLS, YYNGEE. This chain's CDR3 is CASSVGQGLLYEQYF. Written as DNA, the CDR3 is TGTGCCAGCAGCGTAGGTCAGGGGCTACTCTACGAGCAGTACTTC.

This chain joins TRBV18 and TRBJ2-5; 10 bases match TRBD1. The CDR3 sequence is 18 residues long. V gave up 5 bases and J gave up 4 bases; unmatched junction bases: 16. CDR1 and CDR2 (germline): KGHSH, LQKENI. CDR3 loop: CASSRDRGSDRRRETQYF. The CDR3 DNA reads TGTGCCAGCTCAAGGGACAGGGGTTCTGATCGTAGGAGAGAGACCCAGTACTTC.

The chain has TRBV3-1 and TRBJ1-2; D is unresolved. CDR3 length equals 15 residues. V dropped 0 bases and J dropped 5 bases, with 13 bases sitting between them. CDR1 and CDR2 (germline): LGHDT, YNNKEL (reference sequence). In nucleotides, the CDR3 is TGTGCCAGCAGCCAAGAACCCGCTGCGGGATATGGCTACACCTTC. Its translation is CASSQEPAAGYGYTF.

This clonotype was seen a handful of times. V usage is TRBV11-2 and J usage is TRBJ2-7, with D uncertain. The CDR3 is made up of 15 amino acids. Germline V CDR1 and CDR2: SGHAT, FQNNGV. V gave up 0 bases and J gave up 0 bases, with 9 bases separating them. CDR3 residues: CASSLDQHRSYEQYF. Here the CDR3 DNA reads TGTGCCAGCAGCTTAGACCAACATCGCTCCTACGAGCAGTACTTC.

The V gene is TRBV4-1, the J gene TRBJ2-2; D gene unclear. V lost 0 bases and J lost 3, with 8 bases in between. CDR1 and CDR2 from the germline V gene are MGHRA and YSYEKL. This CDR3 has 15 residues. The CDR3 nucleotides are TGCGCCAGCAGCCAAGACTCTAGGTACACCGGGGAGCTGTTTTTT. Translated, it gives CASSQDSRYTGELFF.

The V and J genes are TRBV5-4 and TRBJ1-2, with TRBD1 as a possible D gene (5 bases). Germline assignment: CDR1 SGHNT and CDR2 YYREEE (reference sequence). The CDR3 has 14 residues. Trimming took 4 bases from V and 2 from J, leaving 12 bases between them. The CDR3 bases are TGTGCCAGCAGCGCCATCGGGACGAACTATGGCTACACCTTC. Translated, it gives CASSAIGTNYGYTF.

The chain carries TRBV5-1 and TRBJ2-1; 8 bases are shared with TRBD2. Germline V gives CDR1 SGHRS, CDR2 YFSETQ. V was clipped by 4 bases and J by 4 bases; unmatched bases: 10. The CDR3 has 16 residues. CDR3 amino acids: CASSPPGGSWYNEQFF. The CDR3 coding sequence is TGCGCCAGCAGCCCCCCGGGAGGGAGTTGGTACAATGAGCAGTTCTTC.

The chain recombines TRBV2 with TRBJ1-5, with a possible D match to TRBD1 (6 bases). Trimming pared 6 bases from V and 0 bases from J, leaving 27 bases between. The CDR3 loop spans 20 amino acids. Germline assignment: CDR1 SNHLY and CDR2 FYNNEI. The CDR3 region is CASSHPGRRGGADSNQPQHF. The CDR3 coding sequence is TGTGCCAGCAGCCACCCCGGGCGTCGGGGGGGCGCCGATAGCAATCAGCCCCAGCATTTT.

The V and J genes are TRBV6-2 or TRBV6-3 and TRBJ2-1, with a possible D match to TRBD2 (5 bases). V dropped 1 base and J dropped 13 bases, with 23 bases sitting between them. The CDR3 extends over 16 amino acids. CDR1 is MNHEY and CDR2 is SVGEGT in the germline V gene. CDR3 protein: CASSYYTVYHGIEQFF. CDR3 nucleotide sequence: TGTGCCAGCAGTTACTACACGGTCTATCACGGGATCGAACAGTTCTTC.

The genes are TRBV20-1 and TRBJ2-7, with D unresolved. The CDR3 spans 13 residues. The germline gives CDR1 DFQATT, CDR2 SNEGSKA (reference sequence). Trimming removed 2 bases at V and 2 bases at J, with 10 bases between. For the CDR3, the DNA is TGCAGTGCTAGAAACTCAGCGACCTACGAGCAGTACTTC. As protein: CSARNSATYEQYF.

The J gene is TRBJ2-3, the V gene TRBV5-1; D may be TRBD1 (5 bases). Germline V gene data show CDR1 as SGHRS and CDR2 as YFSETQ. The CDR3 extends over 16 amino acids. V dropped 4 bases and J dropped 1 base, with 16 bases sitting between them. The CDR3 DNA follows: TGCGCCAGCAGCCTAACCCAGGGATCTCGCACAGATACGCAGTATTTT. Amino acid sequence: CASSLTQGSRTDTQYF.

V and J are TRBV19 and TRBJ2-5; D is unclear. CDR3 length: 12 residues. Germline CDR1 LNHDA, CDR2 SQIVND (reference sequence). Trimming took 7 bases from V and 5 from J, leaving 11 bases between them. CDR3 coding DNA: TGTGCCAGTAAGCAGAAGTTGGAGACCCAGTACTTC. Encoded protein: CASKQKLETQYF.

The chain couples TRBV10-3 to TRBJ1-1; D not certain. Trimming took 6 bases from V and 1 from J, leaving 12 bases between them. There are 14 residues in the CDR3. The germline V gene encodes CDR1 ENHRY and CDR2 SYGVKD. CDR3 in DNA: TGTGCCATCAGCAGACGGACGGGGAACACTGAAGCTTTCTTT. Protein sequence: CAISRRTGNTEAFF.

The genes are TRBV3-1 and TRBJ2-1; D is uncertain. The CDR3 sequence is 16 residues long. Trimming took off 1 base at V and 4 bases at J, with 14 bases between the two ends. From germline, CDR1 is LGHDT and CDR2 YNNKEL (reference sequence). The CDR3 loop reads CASSQVKGLGYNEQFF. CDR3 DNA: TGTGCCAGCAGCCAAGTAAAGGGCCTGGGGTACAATGAGCAGTTCTTC.

This rearrangement joins TRBV3-1 to TRBJ1-1; TRBD1 agrees at 7 bases. The CDR3 runs 13 residues. The V gene end was trimmed by 8 bases and the J gene end by 2 bases; junction bases not matched to a gene: 5. Looked up from germline, CDR1 is LGHDT and CDR2 is YNNKEL (reference sequence). For the CDR3, the DNA is TGTGCCAGCTATGACAGGGTCAACACTGAAGCTTTCTTT. Its protein product is CASYDRVNTEAFF.

This chain links TRBV12-3 or TRBV12-4 with TRBJ1-2, with TRBD1 identical over 11 bases. Trimming at V came to 4 bases and at J to 5 bases, leaving 6 bases not matched to a gene. The CDR3 has 15 amino acids. This chain's CDR3 is CASSSPGQGVYGYTF. The CDR3 DNA is TGTGCCAGCAGTTCACCGGGACAGGGGGTATATGGCTACACCTTC.

As DNA, the CDR3 is TGTGCCAGCAGTGAAGCCGGGCGGGAGGAGGGGGAGCAGTACTTC. Protein sequence: CASSEAGREEGEQYF. The rearrangement links TRBV6-6 to TRBJ2-7; 8 bases fit TRBD2. CDR1 and CDR2 (germline): MNHNY, SVGAGI (reference sequence). CDR3 size: 15 residues. V gave up 5 bases and J gave up 7 bases; unmatched junction bases: 13.

This chain connects TRBV20-1 to TRBJ1-5; maybe TRBD1 (6 bases). The CDR3 totals 14 residues. The germline V and J ends were trimmed by 3 bases and 5 bases, with 14 bases remaining between them. CDR1 is DFQATT and CDR2 is SNEGSKA in the germline V gene (reference sequence). This chain's CDR3 is CSASLGAVYQPQHF. For the CDR3, the DNA is TGCAGTGCTAGTTTGGGGGCAGTTTATCAGCCCCAGCATTTT.